This T cell receptor beta chain was retrieved from a study of control samples from healthy donors and cancer patients. The CDR3 is 12 amino acids. The germline gives CDR1 SQVTM, CDR2 ANQGSEA. J lost 6 bases, V lost 7 bases, and 7 bases had no gene match. Method: immunoSEQ multiplex PCR; TCRdb's copy keeps in-frame clones and lacks some. This sample has 2,900 or so clones, with about 77% found just once. The source material was formalin-fixed, paraffin-embedded tissue. This receptor was identified in a male donor with melanoma. This chain links TRBV29-1 with TRBJ2-3; TRBD2 matches 7 bases. The CDR3: CSASPGGDTQYF. In DNA form, the CDR3 reads TGCAGCGCTTCCCCCGGGGGGGATACGCAGTATTTT.